Following are 19 T cell receptor beta chains from one sample sequenced in a study of naive and memory T cell subsets. Four PCR rounds used nested alpha and beta constant region primers plus the SP2 primer. TCRdb reanalysed the 5' RACE reads using MiXCR and keeps one entry per CDR3 protein. The sample includes tens of thousands of distinct CDR3 sequences, more than 6% of them seen just once. TCR cDNA received a 3' ligated oligonucleotide that carried a UMI. The receptors were gathered from a female donor in good health.

This clonotype was seen only a few times. The CDR3 nucleotides read TGTGCCAGCAGTTTGATTGGACAGAGCACAGATACGCAGTATTTT. It translates to CASSLIGQSTDTQYF. This chain links TRBV27 with TRBJ2-3; a weak D match, TRBD1 (6 bases). The germline CDR1 and CDR2 sequences are MNHEY and SMNVEV (reference sequence). The V and J ends lost 3 bases and 0 bases respectively, with 10 bases between them. This CDR3 has 15 amino acids.

In this sample, this clonotype turned up many times. The chain has TRBV9 and TRBJ1-5; D is unclear. The CDR3 extends over 14 amino acids. Germline CDR1 SGDLS, CDR2 YYNGEE. Trimming cost V 1 base and J 0 bases, with 5 bases left between them. The CDR3 loop reads CASSVSHSNQPQHF. Here the CDR3 DNA reads TGTGCCAGCAGCGTAAGCCATAGCAATCAGCCCCAGCATTTT.

This chain joins TRBV28 and TRBJ2-1; D not resolved. Germline V CDR1 and CDR2: MDHEN, SYDVKM. V lost 8 bases to trimming and J lost 9 bases, with 11 bases between them. The CDR3 has 11 residues. The CDR3 DNA sequence: TGTGCCAGCTCGCGCCCTGCTGAGCAGTTCTTC. Its translation: CASSRPAEQFF. Variable domain in full (rest from reference TRBV28 and TRBJ2-1): DVKVTQSSRYLVKRTGEKVFLECVQDMDHENMFWYRQDPGLGLRLIYFSYDVKMKEKGDIPEGYSVSREKKERFSLILESASTNQTSMYLCASSRPAEQFFGPGTRLTVL.

V is TRBV5-5 and J is TRBJ1-5; D is unresolved. Germline CDR1 and CDR2: SGHKS and YYEKEE (reference sequence). The CDR3 runs to 14 residues. Trimming left V 4 bases short and J 1 base short, with 9 bases between. CDR3 region: CASSLSWSNQPQHF. CDR3 in DNA: TGTGCCAGCAGCCTCTCGTGGAGCAATCAGCCCCAGCATTTT. Supplemented by reference TRBV5-5 and TRBJ1-5, the full variable domain reads DAGVTQSPTHLIKTRGQQVTLRCSPISGHKSVSWYQQVLGQGPQFIFQYYEKEERGRGNFPDRFSARQFPNYSSELNVNALLLGDSALYLCASSLSWSNQPQHFGDGTRLSIL.

In its sample, this clonotype was seen many times. The CDR3 DNA sequence: TGTGCCAGCAGTCTGGGACAGGGGGACTACAATGAGCAGTTCTTC. It is translated as CASSLGQGDYNEQFF. The rearrangement joins TRBV25-1 to TRBJ2-1, with 11 bases lining up with TRBD1. The V segment lost 5 bases and the J segment 3 bases; nucleotides outside the gene matches: 3. This CDR3 spans 15 amino acids. Germline-derived CDR1 and CDR2 are MGHDK and SYGVNS.

This clonotype was seen many times. V usage is TRBV12-3 or TRBV12-4 and J usage is TRBJ2-1, with a tentative D call TRBD2 (7 bases). V shed 6 bases and J shed 5 bases, with 17 bases lying between them. The CDR3 loop spans 15 amino acids. CDR3 residues: CASRPKGGADNEQFF. CDR3 in DNA: TGTGCCAGCAGACCCAAAGGGGGGGCCGACAATGAGCAGTTCTTC.

The chain has TRBV20-1 and TRBJ1-3; perhaps TRBD1 as D (5 bases). V lost 0 bases and J lost 2, with 11 bases in between. There are 15 residues in the CDR3. Germline lookup yields CDR1 DFQATT and CDR2 SNEGSKA (reference sequence). For the CDR3, the DNA is TGCAGTGCTAGAGAGGGGTGGGGCCCTGGAAACACCATATATTTT. Translation: CSAREGWGPGNTIYF.

This clonotype occurred a few times. The chain recombines TRBV20-1 with TRBJ1-4; TRBD1 matches at 12 bases. The germline CDR1 and CDR2 sequences are DFQATT and SNEGSKA (reference sequence). The length of the CDR3 is 17 residues. J lost 4 bases, V lost 1 base, and 7 bases had no gene match. CDR3 sequence reads: CSARAGTGGEGNEKLFF. The CDR3 DNA reads as TGCAGTGCTAGAGCCGGGACAGGGGGCGAGGGTAATGAAAAACTGTTTTTT.

In its sample, this clonotype was seen many times. V gene TRBV7-9 combines with J gene TRBJ2-5; tentatively, D is TRBD1 (6 bases). The germline V and J ends were trimmed by 2 bases and 2 bases, with 15 bases remaining between them. The CDR3 length is 16 residues. Germline loops: CDR1 SEHNR, CDR2 FQNEAQ (reference sequence). This CDR3 is CASSLQGQTLQETQYF. Written as DNA, the CDR3 is TGTGCCAGCAGCTTACAAGGACAGACACTTCAAGAGACCCAGTACTTC.

This clonotype appeared many times. V is TRBV7-2 and J is TRBJ1-5; TRBD1 matches at 7 bases. Trimming took 1 base from V and 6 from J; bases not matched to a gene: 6. The V gene's germline CDR1 is SGHTA and CDR2 FQGNSA. The CDR3 sequence is 15 residues long. CDR3 nucleotides: TGTGCCAGCAGCTTAGTGGCAGGGGGGTTTCAGCCCCAGCATTTT. Amino acid sequence: CASSLVAGGFQPQHF. The full variable domain, with the rest looked up from reference TRBV7-2 and TRBJ1-5, is GAGVSQSPSNKVTEKGKDVELRCDPISGHTALYWYRQSLGQGLEFLIYFQGNSAPDKSGLPSDRFSAERTGGSVSTLTIQRTQQEDSAVYLCASSLVAGGFQPQHFGDGTRLSIL.

This clonotype was seen more than once but under ten times. The chain joins TRBV29-1 to TRBJ2-2; 8 bases match TRBD1. This CDR3 is 15 amino acids long. The germline V gene encodes CDR1 SQVTM and CDR2 ANQGSEA. J gave up 6 bases and V 4 bases, and 10 bases lay outside the gene matches. CDR3 amino acids: CSVVGTDRVAGELFF. The CDR3 DNA reads as TGCAGCGTTGTAGGGACGGACAGGGTCGCCGGGGAGCTGTTTTTT.

This clonotype was seen more than once but under ten times. V gene TRBV28 combines with J gene TRBJ2-7; D not resolved. V was shortened by 6 bases and J by 7 bases, with 10 bases between the two germline ends. The CDR3 extends over 11 amino acids. From germline, CDR1 is MDHEN and CDR2 SYDVKM. DNA for the CDR3: TGTGCCAGCAGCCCAAACCTTGAGCAGTACTTC. It codes for CASSPNLEQYF.

The table lists this clonotype with a few counts. The V call is TRBV20-1, the J call TRBJ2-1; D is perhaps TRBD1 or TRBD2 (6 bases each). Germline V gene data show CDR1 as DFQATT and CDR2 as SNEGSKA (reference sequence). This CDR3 is built from 16 residues. V lost 0 bases, J lost 7 bases, and 19 bases lay in between. This CDR3 reads CSARDLGGYRGNEQFF. In DNA form, the CDR3 reads TGCAGTGCTAGAGATCTGGGAGGCTATAGGGGGAATGAGCAGTTCTTC.

This chain uses TRBV28 with TRBJ2-3; possible D gene TRBD1, 6 bases. Germline V gene lookup returns CDR1 MDHEN and CDR2 SYDVKM. The V end was cut by 10 bases, the J end by 2 bases, with 16 bases between. The CDR3 has 14 amino acids. The CDR3 DNA reads TGTGCCACGACCTACGACAGGAACACAGATACGCAGTATTTT. Its protein is CATTYDRNTDTQYF.

This chain connects TRBV29-1 to TRBJ2-3; the D is unclear. The CDR3 is 10 amino acids. Germline-derived CDR1 and CDR2 are SQVTM and ANQGSEA. Trimming took 4 bases from V and 6 from J, leaving 5 bases between them. CDR3 nucleotide sequence: TGCAGCGTTGCTGACGATACGCAGTATTTT. It translates to CSVADDTQYF.

This chain connects TRBV6-1 to TRBJ2-3; 7 bases agree with TRBD1. V dropped 1 base and J dropped 1; count of bases not matched to a gene: 11. Germline V gives CDR1 MNHNS, CDR2 SASEGT. The CDR3 is 18 residues long. The CDR3, as DNA: TGTGCCAGCAGTGAAGACTTTCCAATGACAGGGCGCACAGATACGCAGTATTTT. This codes for CASSEDFPMTGRTDTQYF.

This clonotype was seen many times. The chain has TRBV4-1 and TRBJ1-4; 8 bases match TRBD1. Germline V gene lookup returns CDR1 MGHRA and CDR2 YSYEKL. The CDR3 is made up of 15 amino acids. Trimming at V came to 4 bases and at J to 4 bases, leaving 5 bases not matched to a gene. CDR3 in amino acids: CASSRKGQDNEKLFF. The CDR3 DNA reads as TGCGCCAGCAGCCGGAAGGGACAGGATAATGAAAAACTGTTTTTT.

J is TRBJ2-7 and V is TRBV12-3 or TRBV12-4, with D hard to call. CDR3 length equals 11 residues. Trimming took off 6 bases at V and 2 bases at J, with 5 bases between the two ends. The DNA of the CDR3 is TGTGCCAGCAGCCGGGCCTACGAGCAGTACTTC. Its translation: CASSRAYEQYF.

This clonotype occurred once. A read error may explain this, as a much larger clone is one base away. Because the CDR3's place on the DNA is in doubt, the DNA is left out and the CDR3 is given as listed by TCRdb. The chain employs TRBV21-1 and TRBJ2-6; the D call TRBD1 from the table was never checked on the DNA. TRBV21-1 is annotated as a pseudogene. Counting both end residues, the CDR3 totals 21 amino acids. CDR3: CGSSKIWVCQGVGSGANVLTF.